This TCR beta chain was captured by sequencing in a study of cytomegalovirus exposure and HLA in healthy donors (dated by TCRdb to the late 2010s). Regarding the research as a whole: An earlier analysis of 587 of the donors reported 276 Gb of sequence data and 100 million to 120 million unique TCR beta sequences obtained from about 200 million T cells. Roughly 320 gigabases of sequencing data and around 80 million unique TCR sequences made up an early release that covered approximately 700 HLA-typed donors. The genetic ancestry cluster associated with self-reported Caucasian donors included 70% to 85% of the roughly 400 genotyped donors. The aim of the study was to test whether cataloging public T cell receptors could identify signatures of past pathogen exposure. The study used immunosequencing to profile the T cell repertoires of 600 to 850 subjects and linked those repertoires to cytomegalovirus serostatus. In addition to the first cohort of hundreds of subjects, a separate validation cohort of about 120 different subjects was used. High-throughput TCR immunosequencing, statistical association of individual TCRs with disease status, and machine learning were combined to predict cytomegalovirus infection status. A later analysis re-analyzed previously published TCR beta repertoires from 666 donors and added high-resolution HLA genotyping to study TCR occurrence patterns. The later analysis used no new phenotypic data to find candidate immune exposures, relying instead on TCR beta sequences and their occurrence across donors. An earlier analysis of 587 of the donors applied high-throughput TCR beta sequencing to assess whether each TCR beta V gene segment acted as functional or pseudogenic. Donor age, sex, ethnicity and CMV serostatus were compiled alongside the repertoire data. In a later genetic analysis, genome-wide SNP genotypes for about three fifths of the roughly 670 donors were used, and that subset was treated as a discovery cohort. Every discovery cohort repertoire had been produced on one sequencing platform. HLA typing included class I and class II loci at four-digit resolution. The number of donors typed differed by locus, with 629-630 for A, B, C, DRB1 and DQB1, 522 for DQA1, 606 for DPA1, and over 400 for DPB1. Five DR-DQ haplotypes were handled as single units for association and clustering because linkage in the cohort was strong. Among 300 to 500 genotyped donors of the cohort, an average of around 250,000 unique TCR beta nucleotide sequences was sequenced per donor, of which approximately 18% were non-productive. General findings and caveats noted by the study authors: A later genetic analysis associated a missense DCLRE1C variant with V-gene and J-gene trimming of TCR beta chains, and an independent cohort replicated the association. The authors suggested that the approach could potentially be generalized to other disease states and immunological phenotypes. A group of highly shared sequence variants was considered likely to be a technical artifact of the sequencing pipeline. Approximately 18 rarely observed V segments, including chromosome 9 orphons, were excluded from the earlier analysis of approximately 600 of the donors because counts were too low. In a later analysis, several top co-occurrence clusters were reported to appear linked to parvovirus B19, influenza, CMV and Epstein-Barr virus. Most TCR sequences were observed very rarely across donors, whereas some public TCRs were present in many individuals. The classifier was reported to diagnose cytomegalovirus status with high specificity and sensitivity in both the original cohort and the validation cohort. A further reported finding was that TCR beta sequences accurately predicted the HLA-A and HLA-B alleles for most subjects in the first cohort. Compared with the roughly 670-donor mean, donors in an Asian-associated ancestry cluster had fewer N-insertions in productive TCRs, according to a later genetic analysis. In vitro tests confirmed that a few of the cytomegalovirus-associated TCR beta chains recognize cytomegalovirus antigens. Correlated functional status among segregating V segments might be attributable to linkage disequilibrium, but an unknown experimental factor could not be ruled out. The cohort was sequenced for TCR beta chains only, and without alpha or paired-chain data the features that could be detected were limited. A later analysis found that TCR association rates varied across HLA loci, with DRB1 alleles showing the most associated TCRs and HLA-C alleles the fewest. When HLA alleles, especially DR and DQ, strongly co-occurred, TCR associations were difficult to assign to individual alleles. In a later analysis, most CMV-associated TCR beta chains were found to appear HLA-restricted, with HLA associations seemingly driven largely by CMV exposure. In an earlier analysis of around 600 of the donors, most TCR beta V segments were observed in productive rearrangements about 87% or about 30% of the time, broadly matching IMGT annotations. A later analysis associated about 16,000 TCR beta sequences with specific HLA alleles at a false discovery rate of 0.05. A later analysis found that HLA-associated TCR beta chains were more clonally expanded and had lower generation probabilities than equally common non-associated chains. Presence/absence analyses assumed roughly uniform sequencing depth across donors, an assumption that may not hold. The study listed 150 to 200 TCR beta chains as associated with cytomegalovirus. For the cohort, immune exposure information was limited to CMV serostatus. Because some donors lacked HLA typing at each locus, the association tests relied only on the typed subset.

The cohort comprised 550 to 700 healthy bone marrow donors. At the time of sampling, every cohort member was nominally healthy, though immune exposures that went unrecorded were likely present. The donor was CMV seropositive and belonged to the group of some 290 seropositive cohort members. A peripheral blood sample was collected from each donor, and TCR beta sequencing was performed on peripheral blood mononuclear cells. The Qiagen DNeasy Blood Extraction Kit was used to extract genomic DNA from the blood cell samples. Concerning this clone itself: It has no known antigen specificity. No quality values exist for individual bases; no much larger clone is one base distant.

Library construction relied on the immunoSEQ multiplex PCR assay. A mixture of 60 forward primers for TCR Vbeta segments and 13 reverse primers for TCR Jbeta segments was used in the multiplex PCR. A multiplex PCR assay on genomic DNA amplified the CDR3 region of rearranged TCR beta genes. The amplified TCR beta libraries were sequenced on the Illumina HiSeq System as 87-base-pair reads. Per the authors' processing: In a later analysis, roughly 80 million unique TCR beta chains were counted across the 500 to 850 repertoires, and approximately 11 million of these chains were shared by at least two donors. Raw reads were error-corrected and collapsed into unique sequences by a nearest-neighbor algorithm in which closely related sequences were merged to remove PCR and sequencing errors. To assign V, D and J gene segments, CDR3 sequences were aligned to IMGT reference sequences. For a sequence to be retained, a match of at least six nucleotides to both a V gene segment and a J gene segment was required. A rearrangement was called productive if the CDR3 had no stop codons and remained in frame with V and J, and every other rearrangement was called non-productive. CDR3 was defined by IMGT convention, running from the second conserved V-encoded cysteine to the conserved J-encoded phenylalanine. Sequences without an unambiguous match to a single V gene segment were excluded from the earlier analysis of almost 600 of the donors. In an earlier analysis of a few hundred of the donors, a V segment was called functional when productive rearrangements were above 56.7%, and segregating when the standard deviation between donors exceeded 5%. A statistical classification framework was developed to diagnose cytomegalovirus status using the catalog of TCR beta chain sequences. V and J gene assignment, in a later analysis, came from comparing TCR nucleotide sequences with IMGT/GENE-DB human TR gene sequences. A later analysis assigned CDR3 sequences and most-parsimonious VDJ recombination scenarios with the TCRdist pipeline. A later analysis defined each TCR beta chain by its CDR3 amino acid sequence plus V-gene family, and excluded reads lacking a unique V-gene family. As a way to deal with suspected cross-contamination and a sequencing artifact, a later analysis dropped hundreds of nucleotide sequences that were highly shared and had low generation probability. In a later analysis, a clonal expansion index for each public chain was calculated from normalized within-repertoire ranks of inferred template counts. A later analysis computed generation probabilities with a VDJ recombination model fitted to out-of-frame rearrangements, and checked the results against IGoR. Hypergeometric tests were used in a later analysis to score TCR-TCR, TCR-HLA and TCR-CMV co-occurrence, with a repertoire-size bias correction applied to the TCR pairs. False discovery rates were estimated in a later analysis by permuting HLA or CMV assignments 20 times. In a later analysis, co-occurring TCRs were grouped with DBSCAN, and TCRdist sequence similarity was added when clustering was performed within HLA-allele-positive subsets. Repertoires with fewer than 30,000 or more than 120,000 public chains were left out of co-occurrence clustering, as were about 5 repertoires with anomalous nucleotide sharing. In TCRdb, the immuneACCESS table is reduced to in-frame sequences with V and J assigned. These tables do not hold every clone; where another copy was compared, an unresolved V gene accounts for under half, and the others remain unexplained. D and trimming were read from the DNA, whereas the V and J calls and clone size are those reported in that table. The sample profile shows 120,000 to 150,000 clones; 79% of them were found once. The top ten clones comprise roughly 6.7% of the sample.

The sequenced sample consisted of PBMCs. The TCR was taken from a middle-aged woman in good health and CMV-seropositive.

The CDR3 has the sequence CASSDARGTEAFF. The sequenced DNA: TGCGCCAGCAGTGACGCCAGGGGGACTGAAGCTTTCTTT. This sequence uses TRBV10-2 and TRBJ1-1; 7 bases in between match TRBD1. The CDR3 runs 13 amino acids, cysteine and phenylalanine included. Only the CDR3 portion is preserved as DNA: 39 bases, with reading frame beginning at the first base. The germline V gene provides CDR1 WSHSY and CDR2 SAAADI. The germline V and J ends show losses of 3 bases and 5 bases respectively, and no gene match explains 3 bases of the junction.